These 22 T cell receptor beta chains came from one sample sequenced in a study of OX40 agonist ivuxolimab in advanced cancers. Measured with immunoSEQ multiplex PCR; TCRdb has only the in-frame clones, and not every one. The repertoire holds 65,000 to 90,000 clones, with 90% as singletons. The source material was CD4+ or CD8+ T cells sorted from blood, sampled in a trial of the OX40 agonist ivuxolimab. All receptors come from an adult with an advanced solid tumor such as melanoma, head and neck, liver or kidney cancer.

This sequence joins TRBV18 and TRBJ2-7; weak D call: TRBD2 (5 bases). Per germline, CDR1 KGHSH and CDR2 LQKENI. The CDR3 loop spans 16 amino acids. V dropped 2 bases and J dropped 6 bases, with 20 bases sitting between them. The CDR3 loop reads CASSPSRERFSSEQYF. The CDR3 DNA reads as TGTGCCAGCTCACCATCGAGGGAGCGATTTTCAAGCGAGCAGTACTTC.

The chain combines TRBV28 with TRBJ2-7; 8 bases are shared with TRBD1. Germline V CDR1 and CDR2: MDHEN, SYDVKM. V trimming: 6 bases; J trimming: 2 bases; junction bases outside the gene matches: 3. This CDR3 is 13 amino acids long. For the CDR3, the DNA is TGTGCCAGCAGGACAGGGGACGCCTACGAGCAGTACTTC. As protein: CASRTGDAYEQYF.

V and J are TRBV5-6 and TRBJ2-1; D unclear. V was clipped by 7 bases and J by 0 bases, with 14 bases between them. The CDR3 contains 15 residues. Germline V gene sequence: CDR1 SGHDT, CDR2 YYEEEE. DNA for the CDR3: TGTGCCAGCTGTCTGGGTTACCTCTCCTACAATGAGCAGTTCTTC. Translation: CASCLGYLSYNEQFF.

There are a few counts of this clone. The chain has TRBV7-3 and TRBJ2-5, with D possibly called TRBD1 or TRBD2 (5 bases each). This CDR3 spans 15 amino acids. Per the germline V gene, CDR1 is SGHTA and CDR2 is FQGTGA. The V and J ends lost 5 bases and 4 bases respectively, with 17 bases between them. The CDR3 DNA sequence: TGTGCCAGCAGCCCCGGGACCAACCTCCGAGAGACCCAGTACTTC. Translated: CASSPGTNLRETQYF.

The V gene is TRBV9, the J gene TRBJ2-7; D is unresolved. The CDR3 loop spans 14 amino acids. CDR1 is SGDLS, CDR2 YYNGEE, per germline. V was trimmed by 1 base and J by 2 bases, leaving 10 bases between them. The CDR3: CASSVMADPYEQYF. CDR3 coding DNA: TGTGCCAGCAGCGTAATGGCAGACCCCTACGAGCAGTACTTC.

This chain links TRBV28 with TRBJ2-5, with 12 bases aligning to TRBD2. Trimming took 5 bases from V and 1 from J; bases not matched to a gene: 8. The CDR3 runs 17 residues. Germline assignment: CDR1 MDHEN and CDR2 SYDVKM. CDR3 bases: TGTGCCAGCAGTCCGCAGGGACTAGCGGGCTTCCAAGAGACCCAGTACTTC. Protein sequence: CASSPQGLAGFQETQYF.

This chain's CDR3 is CASSSQDGYGYTF. CDR3 nucleotides: TGTGCCAGCAGCTCCCAGGACGGCTATGGCTACACCTTC. The chain combines TRBV11-2 with TRBJ1-2; no clear D. From germline, CDR1 is SGHAT and CDR2 FQNNGV. The V end was cut by 4 bases, the J end by 4 bases, with 10 bases between. This CDR3 region has 13 residues.

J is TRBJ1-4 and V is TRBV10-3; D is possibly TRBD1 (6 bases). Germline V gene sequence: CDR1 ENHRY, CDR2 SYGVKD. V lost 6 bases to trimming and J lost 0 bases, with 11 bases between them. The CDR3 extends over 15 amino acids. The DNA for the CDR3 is TGTGCCATCAGCAGGGGTTTGGCAACTAATGAAAAACTGTTTTTT. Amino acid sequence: CAISRGLATNEKLFF.

The chain's CDR3 is CASSPLEPSYEQYF. For the CDR3, the DNA is TGTGCCAGCAGCCCCCTAGAGCCGAGCTACGAGCAGTACTTC. The V and J genes are TRBV7-9 and TRBJ2-7; D ambiguous. The CDR3 runs to 14 residues. V gave up 5 bases and J gave up 3 bases, with 14 bases separating them. The germline gives CDR1 SEHNR, CDR2 FQNEAQ (reference sequence). Full variable domain (missing parts from reference TRBV7-9 and TRBJ2-7): DTGVSQNPRHKITKRGQNVTFRCDPISEHNRLYWYRQTLGQGPEFLTYFQNEAQLEKSRLLSDRFSAERPKGSFSTLEIQRTEQGDSAMYLCASSPLEPSYEQYFGPGTRLTVT.

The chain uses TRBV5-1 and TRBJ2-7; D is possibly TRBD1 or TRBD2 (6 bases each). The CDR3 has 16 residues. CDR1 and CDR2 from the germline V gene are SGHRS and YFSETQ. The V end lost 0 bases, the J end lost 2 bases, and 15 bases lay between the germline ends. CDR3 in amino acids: CASSLEAGRGPYEQYF. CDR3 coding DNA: TGCGCCAGCAGCTTGGAAGCGGGTCGGGGGCCCTACGAGCAGTACTTC.

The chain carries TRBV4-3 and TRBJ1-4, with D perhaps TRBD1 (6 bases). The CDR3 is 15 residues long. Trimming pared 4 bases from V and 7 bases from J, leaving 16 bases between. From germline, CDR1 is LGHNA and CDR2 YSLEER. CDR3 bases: TGCGCCAGCAGCCCCACCGGGGGCCCCCGTGAAAAACTGTTTTTT. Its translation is CASSPTGGPREKLFF.

The CDR3 DNA follows: TGTGCCAGCACCAAGACTAGCGGGGTCGCAGATACGCAGTATTTT. Its protein product is CASTKTSGVADTQYF. The J gene is TRBJ2-3, the V gene TRBV7-8, with 11 bases aligning to TRBD2. Looked up from germline, CDR1 is SGHVS and CDR2 is FQNEAQ. The ends lost 7 bases at V and 4 bases at J; junction bases unmatched: 7. The CDR3 has 15 residues.

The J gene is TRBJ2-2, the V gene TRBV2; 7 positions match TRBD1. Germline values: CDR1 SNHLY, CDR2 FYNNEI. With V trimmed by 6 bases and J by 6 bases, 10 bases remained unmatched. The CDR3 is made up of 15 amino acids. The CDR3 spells CASSRQGIGAGELFF. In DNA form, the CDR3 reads TGTGCCAGCAGCCGACAGGGAATTGGCGCCGGGGAGCTGTTTTTT.

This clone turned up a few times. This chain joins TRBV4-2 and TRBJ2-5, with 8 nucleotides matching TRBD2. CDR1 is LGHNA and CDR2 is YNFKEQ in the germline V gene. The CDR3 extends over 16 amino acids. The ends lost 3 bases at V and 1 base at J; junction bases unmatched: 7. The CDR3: CASSHLAGGVQETQYF. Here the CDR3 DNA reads TGTGCCAGCAGCCATCTCGCGGGGGGAGTCCAAGAGACCCAGTACTTC.

The CDR3 sequence is CASSSGSLANTGELFF. CDR3 bases: TGTGCCAGCAGCAGCGGGAGCCTCGCGAACACCGGGGAGCTGTTTTTT. V and J are TRBV5-4 and TRBJ2-2, with 8 nucleotides matching TRBD2. With V trimmed by 4 bases and J by 0 bases, 5 bases remained unmatched. This CDR3 is 16 amino acids long. CDR1 and CDR2 from the germline V gene are SGHNT and YYREEE (reference sequence).

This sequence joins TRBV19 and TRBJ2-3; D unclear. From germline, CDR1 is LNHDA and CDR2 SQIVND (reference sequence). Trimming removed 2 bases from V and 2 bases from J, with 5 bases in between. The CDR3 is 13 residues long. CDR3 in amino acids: CASSIPPTDTQYF. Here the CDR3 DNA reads TGTGCCAGTAGTATACCCCCCACAGATACGCAGTATTTT.

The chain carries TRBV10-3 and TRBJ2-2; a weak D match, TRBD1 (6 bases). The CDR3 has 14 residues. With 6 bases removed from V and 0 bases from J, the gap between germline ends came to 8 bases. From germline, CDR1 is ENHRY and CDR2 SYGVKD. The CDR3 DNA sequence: TGTGCCATCAGGTGGACAGCGAACACCGGGGAGCTGTTTTTT. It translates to CAIRWTANTGELFF.

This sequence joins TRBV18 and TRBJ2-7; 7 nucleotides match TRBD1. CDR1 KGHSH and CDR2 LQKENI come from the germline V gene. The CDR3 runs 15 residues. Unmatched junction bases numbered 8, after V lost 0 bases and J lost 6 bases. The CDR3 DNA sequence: TGTGCCAGCTCACCACCGAGGCAGGGGGTTGGCGAGCAGTACTTC. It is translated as CASSPPRQGVGEQYF.

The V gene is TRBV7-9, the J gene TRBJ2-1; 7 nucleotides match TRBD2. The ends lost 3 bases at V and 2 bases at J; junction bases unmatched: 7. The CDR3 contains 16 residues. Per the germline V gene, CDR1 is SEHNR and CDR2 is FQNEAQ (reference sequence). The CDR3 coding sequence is TGTGCCAGCAGCTTTGGGGAGGGGAGCACCTACAATGAGCAGTTCTTC. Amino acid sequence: CASSFGEGSTYNEQFF.

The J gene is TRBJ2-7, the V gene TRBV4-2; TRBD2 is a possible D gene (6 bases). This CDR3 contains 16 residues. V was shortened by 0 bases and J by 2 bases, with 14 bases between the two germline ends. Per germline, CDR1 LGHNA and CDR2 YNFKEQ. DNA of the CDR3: TGTGCCAGCAGCCAAGATCTTGGAGGGGAGACCTACGAGCAGTACTTC. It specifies CASSQDLGGETYEQYF.

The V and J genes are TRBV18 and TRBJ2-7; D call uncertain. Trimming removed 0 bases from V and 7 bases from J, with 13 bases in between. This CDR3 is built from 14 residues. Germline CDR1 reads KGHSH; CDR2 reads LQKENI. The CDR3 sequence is CASSPPLTVGEQYF. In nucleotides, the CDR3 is TGTGCCAGCTCACCACCGTTAACCGTGGGAGAGCAGTACTTC.

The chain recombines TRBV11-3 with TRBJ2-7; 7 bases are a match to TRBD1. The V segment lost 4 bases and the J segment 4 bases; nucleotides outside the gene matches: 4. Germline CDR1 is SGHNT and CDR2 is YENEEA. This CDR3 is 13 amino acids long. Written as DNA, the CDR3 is TGTGCCAGCAGCTACGGACAGGATTACGAGCAGTACTTC. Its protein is CASSYGQDYEQYF.